A single sample is the source of the 25 T cell receptor beta chains below, sequenced in a study of blood T cell repertoires in COVID-19 (dated by TCRdb to 2020 to 2021). The protocol used for the library was the immunoSEQ multiplex PCR assay. TCRdb took this table from immuneACCESS and kept in-frame rearrangements with V and J called. Such tables lack part of the clones; where checked against another copy, unresolved V genes explain under half of the gap, and the rest is unexplained. Within this sample are about 200,000 clones, with just under 85% of them counted one time only. Approximately 6.9% of the sample is held by the ten biggest clonotypes. Material: peripheral blood. Receptors originate from a human donor with acute or convalescent COVID-19. The donor label of this sample is uncertain.

There are a few counts of this clone. V is TRBV12-3 or TRBV12-4 and J is TRBJ1-6, with 9 positions matching TRBD1. Losses at the gene ends were 8 bases for V and 9 bases for J; bases not matched to a gene: 2. The CDR3 sequence is 12 residues long. CDR3 nucleotides: TGTGCCAGCGGGACAGGGTTTTCACCCCTCCACTTT. Protein product: CASGTGFSPLHF.

The V and J genes are TRBV7-9 and TRBJ2-5, with 8 nucleotides matching TRBD1. Germline values: CDR1 SEHNR, CDR2 FQNEAQ (reference sequence). The length of the CDR3 is 16 residues. J was trimmed by 5 bases and V by 5 bases; bases with no gene match: 13. The CDR3 is CASSGRAPGGWETQYF. DNA for the CDR3: TGTGCCAGCAGCGGCAGAGCCCCAGGGGGCTGGGAGACCCAGTACTTC.

The chain employs TRBV2 and TRBJ2-1, with TRBD2 matching over 10 bases. The CDR3 consists of 15 residues. V gave up 5 bases and J gave up 7 bases; unmatched junction bases: 8. The germline V gene encodes CDR1 SNHLY and CDR2 FYNNEI. This CDR3 is CASSLLAGRENEQFF. The CDR3 DNA reads as TGTGCCAGCAGTTTACTAGCGGGACGTGAGAATGAGCAGTTCTTC. Full variable domain (missing parts from reference TRBV2 and TRBJ2-1): EPEVTQTPSHQVTQMGQEVILRCVPISNHLYFYWYRQILGQKVEFLVSFYNNEISEKSEIFDDQFSVERPDGSNFTLKIRSTKLEDSAMYFCASSLLAGRENEQFFGPGTRLTVL.

This clone appeared many times. V usage is TRBV7-2 and J usage is TRBJ1-2, with TRBD1 as a possible D gene (6 bases). Per the germline V gene, CDR1 is SGHTA and CDR2 is FQGNSA. The CDR3 has 13 amino acids. Trimming removed 3 bases from V and 4 bases from J, with 9 bases in between. The CDR3 sequence: CASSLRQAYGYTF. CDR3 coding DNA: TGTGCCAGCAGCTTGAGACAGGCCTATGGCTACACCTTC.

The gene calls are TRBV6-4 and TRBJ1-5, with D tentatively TRBD1 (5 bases). This CDR3 spans 14 amino acids. V shed 0 bases and J shed 9 bases, with 12 bases lying between them. CDR1 and CDR2 from the germline V gene are MRHNA and SNTAGT. The CDR3 sequence: CASSDSSLGGPQHF. CDR3 sequence (DNA): TGTGCCAGCAGTGACTCGTCTTTGGGGGGGCCCCAGCATTTT.

The chain carries TRBV6-5 and TRBJ1-2, with 7 positions matching TRBD1. J was trimmed by 11 bases and V by 5 bases; bases with no gene match: 8. Germline assignment: CDR1 MNHEY and CDR2 SVGAGI. This CDR3 comprises 12 residues. CDR3: CASSQTGQGYTF. CDR3 DNA sequence: TGTGCCAGCAGTCAGACAGGGCAAGGGTACACCTTC.

V is TRBV4-1 and J is TRBJ2-7, with 8 bases that match TRBD1. The CDR3 has 15 residues. The V segment lost 4 bases and the J segment 6 bases; nucleotides outside the gene matches: 11. CDR1 is MGHRA and CDR2 is YSYEKL in the germline V gene. In DNA form, the CDR3 reads TGCGCCAGCAGCCCACCGGTGACAGGGGCCAGCGAGCAGTACTTC. Translated, it gives CASSPPVTGASEQYF.

This chain joins TRBV3-1 (or the pseudogene TRBV3-2) and TRBJ2-4; 12 positions match TRBD2. Germline-derived CDR1 and CDR2 are LGHDT and YNNKEL (reference sequence). This CDR3 spans 17 amino acids. After removal of 4 bases from V and 6 bases from J, the junction contained 10 bases not matched to a gene. CDR3 region: CASSPLAGGLKGNIQYF. CDR3 DNA sequence: TGTGCCAGCAGCCCGCTAGCGGGAGGGTTAAAGGGAAACATTCAGTACTTC.

This clone was detected only a few times. The J gene is TRBJ2-4, the V gene TRBV27; 14 nucleotides line up with TRBD2. With V trimmed by 6 bases and J by 0 bases, 4 bases remained unmatched. The CDR3 is made up of 17 amino acids. The V gene's germline CDR1 is MNHEY and CDR2 SMNVEV (reference sequence). CDR3 sequence reads: CASSGTSGRGAKNIQYF. The CDR3, as DNA: TGTGCCAGCAGCGGGACTAGCGGGAGAGGAGCCAAAAACATTCAGTACTTC.

The J gene is TRBJ2-7, the V gene TRBV2; 9 positions match TRBD2. The CDR3 is made up of 15 amino acids. Unmatched junction bases numbered 8, after V lost 7 bases and J lost 1 base. CDR1 SNHLY and CDR2 FYNNEI come from the germline V gene. CDR3 in DNA: TGTGCCAGCACCCGCGGGGGGGGTGGATCCTACGAGCAGTACTTC. The encoded protein is CASTRGGGGSYEQYF.

V usage is TRBV29-1 and J usage is TRBJ2-1, with 7 positions matching TRBD2. The length of the CDR3 is 16 residues. V dropped 6 bases and J dropped 0; count of bases not matched to a gene: 11. The V gene's germline CDR1 is SQVTM and CDR2 ANQGSEA. In DNA form, the CDR3 reads TGCAGCGTGACCCCCCCGACTAGCAGCTCCTACAATGAGCAGTTCTTC. Its translation: CSVTPPTSSSYNEQFF.

The chain is built from TRBV2 and TRBJ1-2, with 9 bases identical to TRBD1. This CDR3 comprises 13 residues. V was pared by 2 bases and J by 6 bases, with 1 base of the junction left unmatched. CDR1 SNHLY and CDR2 FYNNEI come from the germline V gene. CDR3 amino acids: CASSETGGNGYTF. The DNA of the CDR3 is TGTGCCAGCAGTGAAACAGGGGGCAATGGCTACACCTTC.

The chain links TRBV7-3 to TRBJ1-1; the D gene is possibly TRBD1 (6 bases). V gave up 5 bases and J gave up 0 bases, with 10 bases separating them. The CDR3 consists of 14 residues. CDR1 and CDR2 from the germline V gene are SGHTA and FQGTGA. CDR3 region: CASSEQGLNTEAFF. CDR3 coding DNA: TGTGCCAGCAGCGAACAGGGCTTGAACACTGAAGCTTTCTTT. The full variable domain, with the rest looked up from reference TRBV7-3 and TRBJ1-1, is GAGVSQTPSNKVTEKGKYVELRCDPISGHTALYWYRQSLGQGPEFLIYFQGTGAADDSGLPNDRFFAVRPEGSVSTLKIQRTERGDSAVYLCASSEQGLNTEAFFGQGTRLTVV.

This chain connects TRBV4-1 to TRBJ2-7; 14 bases are a match to TRBD2. CDR1 is MGHRA and CDR2 is YSYEKL in the germline V gene. Germline trimming cut 4 bases from V and 3 bases from J; bases unmatched to any gene: 8. The CDR3 is 17 residues long. The CDR3 spells CASSLGLAGVTLYEQYF. As DNA, the CDR3 is TGCGCCAGCAGCCTGGGACTAGCGGGAGTGACGCTCTACGAGCAGTACTTC.

The chain employs TRBV5-8 and TRBJ2-1; the match to TRBD2 covers 7 bases. The CDR3 is 13 amino acids. CDR1 is SGHTS, CDR2 YDEGEE, per germline. Trimming removed 6 bases from V and 6 bases from J; junction bases left unmatched: 6. The DNA of the CDR3 is TGTGCCAGCACCTCCTGGGAGGGCAATGAGCAGTTCTTC. Translation: CASTSWEGNEQFF.

This clone has only a few counts. Additional DNA sequences in this sample encode the identical CDR3. The chain couples TRBV19 to TRBJ2-6; weak D call: TRBD2 (6 bases). V lost 3 bases and J 1 base, leaving 7 bases between the germline ends. The CDR3 runs to 15 residues. Germline CDR1 LNHDA, CDR2 SQIVND (reference sequence). The DNA of the CDR3 is TGTGCCAGTAGTATTCGGGGGTCTGGGGCCAACGTCCTGACTTTC. This encodes CASSIRGSGANVLTF. Supplemented by reference TRBV19 and TRBJ2-6, the full variable domain reads DGGITQSPKYLFRKEGQNVTLSCEQNLNHDAMYWYRQDPGQGLRLIYYSQIVNDFQKGDIAEGYSVSREKKESFPLTVTSAQKNPTAFYLCASSIRGSGANVLTFGAGSRLTVL.

V and J are TRBV19 and TRBJ1-6; no clear D gene. V was pared by 3 bases and J by 8 bases, with 5 bases between. The CDR3 spans 12 residues. The germline gives CDR1 LNHDA, CDR2 SQIVND (reference sequence). CDR3 nucleotides: TGTGCCAGTAGTATGGAGGATTCACCCCTCCACTTT. It is translated as CASSMEDSPLHF.

The chain joins TRBV4-1 to TRBJ1-1, with TRBD1 matching 10 bases. V shed 2 bases, J shed 5 bases, and the junction held 2 bases outside the gene matches. Germline V gene lookup returns CDR1 MGHRA and CDR2 YSYEKL. The CDR3 is made up of 14 amino acids. The CDR3 here is CASSQPGQGTEAFF. As DNA, the CDR3 is TGCGCCAGCAGCCAACCGGGACAGGGGACTGAAGCTTTCTTT.

Of note for this clone: Distinct nucleotide sequences in the sample also encode this CDR3. The gene calls are TRBV6-2 or TRBV6-3 and TRBJ1-2; D unresolved. This CDR3 contains 13 residues. V dropped 2 bases and J dropped 2 bases, with 6 bases sitting between them. CDR1 is MNHEY, CDR2 SVGEGT, per germline. CDR3 DNA sequence: TGTGCCAGCAGTTACGGGCAGAACTATGGCTACACCTTC. Protein: CASSYGQNYGYTF.

The chain has TRBV6-5 and TRBJ2-5; 8 positions match TRBD2. V gave up 0 bases and J gave up 4 bases; unmatched junction bases: 4. Germline assignment: CDR1 MNHEY and CDR2 SVGAGI. The CDR3 consists of 15 residues. CDR3 residues: CASSYSRLAGETQYF. The CDR3, as DNA: TGTGCCAGCAGTTACTCGAGGCTAGCGGGAGAGACCCAGTACTTC.

The V gene is TRBV5-1, the J gene TRBJ2-2; a possible D gene is TRBD1 (5 bases). V gave up 1 base and J gave up 1 base, with 11 bases separating them. CDR3 size: 16 residues. Per germline, CDR1 SGHRS and CDR2 YFSETQ. The CDR3 DNA follows: TGCGCCAGCAGCTTGCCAGGGCAGGGGAACACCGGGGAGCTGTTTTTT. Translated, it gives CASSLPGQGNTGELFF.

This sequence joins TRBV5-1 and TRBJ1-4, with D possibly TRBD1 on 5 matching bases. Trimming pared 0 bases from V and 6 bases from J, leaving 15 bases between. Germline V gene lookup returns CDR1 SGHRS and CDR2 YFSETQ. The CDR3 extends over 16 amino acids. This CDR3 reads CASSLEGRGSDEKLFF. CDR3 in DNA: TGCGCCAGCAGCTTGGAGGGGCGGGGGAGTGATGAAAAACTGTTTTTT.

The chain has TRBV4-2 and TRBJ2-6; D uncertain. V lost 1 base and J 4 bases, leaving 5 bases between the germline ends. Germline CDR1 LGHNA, CDR2 YNFKEQ. The CDR3 has 14 residues. The CDR3 reads CASSQARGANVLTF. In nucleotides, the CDR3 is TGTGCCAGCAGCCAAGCGAGAGGGGCCAACGTCCTGACTTTC.

This chain uses TRBV7-2 with TRBJ2-3; the match to TRBD1 covers 8 bases. Germline V gene data show CDR1 as SGHTA and CDR2 as FQGNSA. The CDR3 has 15 residues. V trimming: 5 bases; J trimming: 3 bases; junction bases outside the gene matches: 7. DNA for the CDR3: TGTGCCAGCAGCAAAGACAGGGGACGTACAGATACGCAGTATTTT. Translating gives CASSKDRGRTDTQYF.

CDR3 nucleotide sequence: TGTGCCAGCAGCCTCGGGGCGGGAAGCACAAATGAGCAGTTCTTC. It encodes CASSLGAGSTNEQFF. The V gene is TRBV7-7, the J gene TRBJ2-1, with D possibly TRBD2 on 6 matching bases. The V gene's germline CDR1 is SSHAT and CDR2 FNYEAQ (reference sequence). Trimming removed 5 bases at V and 7 bases at J, with 18 bases between. The length of the CDR3 is 15 residues.